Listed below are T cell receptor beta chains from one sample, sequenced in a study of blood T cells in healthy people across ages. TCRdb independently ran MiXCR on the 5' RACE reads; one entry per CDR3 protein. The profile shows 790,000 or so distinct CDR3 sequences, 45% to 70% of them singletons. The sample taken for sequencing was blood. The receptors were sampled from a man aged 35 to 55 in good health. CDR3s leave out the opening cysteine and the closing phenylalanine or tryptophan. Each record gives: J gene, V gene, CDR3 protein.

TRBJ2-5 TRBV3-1 ASSQDGRGFDEQY
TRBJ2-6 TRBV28 ASSLAGSGANVLT
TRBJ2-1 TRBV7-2 ASSLAGTSGPGYNEQF
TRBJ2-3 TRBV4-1 ASSPTILRGDTQY
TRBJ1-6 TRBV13 ASSLNQGNSPLH
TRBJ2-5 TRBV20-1 SASVGARETQY
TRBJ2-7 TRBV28 ASSFVSVSYEQY
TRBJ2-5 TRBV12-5 ASGFDGTETQY
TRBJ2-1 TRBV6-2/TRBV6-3 ASWGQGVFEQF
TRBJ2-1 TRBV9 ASTRGPPSSYNEQF
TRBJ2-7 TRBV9 ASSAPGQGAHEQY
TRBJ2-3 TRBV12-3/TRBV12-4 ASSLLAGGNTQY
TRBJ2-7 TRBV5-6 ASSLDGEAPPYEQY
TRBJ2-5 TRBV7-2 ASRPGSSGLETQY
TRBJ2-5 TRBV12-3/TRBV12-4 ASSSGIQETQY
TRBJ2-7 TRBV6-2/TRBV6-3 ASSYGDNYEQY
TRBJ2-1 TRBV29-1 SVGHRGESADEQF
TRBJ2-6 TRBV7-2 ASSNYRGPGANVLT
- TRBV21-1 ASSIIRGILVHEQF
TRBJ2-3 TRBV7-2 ASSLGGTKDTQY
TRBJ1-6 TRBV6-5 ASSYSATDSFRALH
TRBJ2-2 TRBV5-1 ASSWMTSSGHRELF
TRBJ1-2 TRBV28 ASSRQYGYT
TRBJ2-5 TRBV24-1 ATSDYRNQY
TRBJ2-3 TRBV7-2 ASSISGRTDTQY
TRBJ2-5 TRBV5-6 ASSLLRLLAGEQETQY
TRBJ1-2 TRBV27 ASSFERMGGYGYT
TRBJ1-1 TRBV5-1 ASSTGMNTEAF
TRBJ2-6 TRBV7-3 ASGLREPNSGANVLT
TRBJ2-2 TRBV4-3 ASSQELLPTAGTGELF
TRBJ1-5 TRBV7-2 ASSSWTGGGNQPQH
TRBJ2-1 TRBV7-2 ASSLGVGGGLSEQF
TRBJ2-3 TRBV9 ASSLGASPTDTQY
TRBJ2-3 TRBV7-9 ASSLPRGGGSSTDTQY
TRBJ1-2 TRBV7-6 ASSSTGQGAGYT
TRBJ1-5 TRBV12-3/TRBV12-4 ASSLRQNSNQPQH
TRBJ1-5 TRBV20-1 SATTGVDQPQH
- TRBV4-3 ASSQDLLAGVNEQY
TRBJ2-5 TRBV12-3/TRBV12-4 ASNKGPSPNEQY
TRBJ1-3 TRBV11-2 ASSWEGRPGNTIY
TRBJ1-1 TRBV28 ASSPPGGARPAF